The clone carrying this TCR beta chain came up a few times. Its antigen is as yet unknown. Data came from immunoSEQ multiplex PCR; TCRdb stores just in-frame clones and leaves some out. The sample contains 75,000 to 95,000 clones, 80% to 90% of which appear only once. This record comes from a study of T cells in localized non-small cell lung cancer. Findings and limits, study-wide: Tumor samples were not multi-region, leaving intratumor heterogeneity unexcluded. Adjacent lung exhibited a median of 57 among the 100 most abundant tumor clones.

This TCR derives from a man between 35 and 75 years old with stage I squamous cell lung carcinoma. The specimen comprised peripheral blood, sampled before any cancer treatment.

The CDR3 DNA follows: TGTGCCATCAGTGTAGGGTTGAGGGACGGGCAGCCCCAGCATTTT. Protein product: CAISVGLRDGQPQHF. This chain uses TRBV10-3 with TRBJ1-5; tentative D call: TRBD1 (5 bases). The V gene's germline CDR1 is ENHRY and CDR2 SYGVKD. V dropped 4 bases and J dropped 7 bases, with 17 bases sitting between them. The CDR3 covers 15 residues.